A single sample is the source of the 27 T cell receptor beta chains below, sequenced in a study of cytomegalovirus exposure and HLA in healthy donors. PCR was performed using 60 Vbeta and 13 Jbeta primers. Repertoires were generated with immunoSEQ multiplex PCR, while TCRdb's copy carries only in-frame clones and drops some. The table records about 190,000 clones, around 79% of them present only once. What was sequenced was PBMCs. The receptors shown here come from a woman aged 18-29 years in good health and CMV-seronegative.

The chain employs TRBV29-1 and TRBJ1-4; 10 nucleotides match TRBD1. The CDR3 is 13 residues long. Germline V gene sequence: CDR1 SQVTM, CDR2 ANQGSEA. Unmatched junction bases numbered 4, after V lost 4 bases and J lost 8 bases. The CDR3 loop reads CSVGDRGREKLFF. CDR3 nucleotides: TGCAGCGTTGGCGACAGGGGGCGAGAAAAACTGTTTTTT.

The chain links TRBV7-9 to TRBJ1-1; possible D gene TRBD1, 5 bases. The CDR3 spans 15 residues. Germline values: CDR1 SEHNR, CDR2 FQNEAQ (reference sequence). V was trimmed by 7 bases and J by 1 base, leaving 16 bases between them. CDR3 in amino acids: CASTPPVGPNTEAFF. The CDR3 DNA reads TGTGCCAGCACCCCCCCCGTGGGGCCGAACACTGAAGCTTTCTTT. Full variable domain (missing parts from reference TRBV7-9 and TRBJ1-1): DTGVSQNPRHKITKRGQNVTFRCDPISEHNRLYWYRQTLGQGPEFLTYFQNEAQLEKSRLLSDRFSAERPKGSFSTLEIQRTEQGDSAMYLCASTPPVGPNTEAFFGQGTRLTVV.

On this clone: Other DNA variants within this sample encode the same CDR3. The chain couples TRBV7-9 to TRBJ2-7, with 13 nucleotides matching TRBD2. The CDR3 extends over 15 amino acids. With 1 base clipped from V and 3 bases from J, the junction kept 0 bases outside the gene matches. Germline CDR1 reads SEHNR; CDR2 reads FQNEAQ (reference sequence). The CDR3 nucleotides read TGTGCCAGCAGCTTAGGACTAGCGGGGGGCTACGAGCAGTACTTC. Amino acids: CASSLGLAGGYEQYF.

The chain recombines TRBV4-1 with TRBJ2-7; 7 nucleotides agree with TRBD2. The CDR3 length is 15 residues. Losses at the gene ends were 5 bases for V and 1 base for J; bases not matched to a gene: 8. The germline CDR1 and CDR2 sequences are MGHRA and YSYEKL. CDR3 region: CASSSGKFPSYEQYF. The DNA for the CDR3 is TGCGCCAGCAGCAGCGGGAAGTTCCCATCCTACGAGCAGTACTTC.

The genes are TRBV28 and TRBJ2-1; 7 nucleotides agree with TRBD1. This CDR3 comprises 16 residues. V shed 1 base and J 7 bases; nucleotides not matched to a gene: 10. The germline gives CDR1 MDHEN, CDR2 SYDVKM. In DNA form, the CDR3 reads TGTGCCAGCAGTTTATCCGGGACAGAAAGCATTAATGAGCAGTTCTTC. It translates to CASSLSGTESINEQFF.

The chain links TRBV5-4 to TRBJ1-4; no clear D gene. The CDR3 spans 14 residues. Germline CDR1 is SGHNT and CDR2 is YYREEE (reference sequence). V was clipped by 0 bases and J by 6 bases, with 9 bases between them. CDR3 nucleotide sequence: TGTGCCAGCAGCTTGGATCGAGGTTATGAAAAACTGTTTTTT. As protein: CASSLDRGYEKLFF.

This chain links TRBV28 with TRBJ1-5; the D is unclear. Germline V gene lookup returns CDR1 MDHEN and CDR2 SYDVKM. The CDR3 is 11 residues long. Trimming cost V 6 bases and J 4 bases, with 4 bases left between them. The CDR3 DNA follows: TGTGCCAGCAGCAGGAATCAGCCCCAGCATTTT. This encodes CASSRNQPQHF.

A few counts support this clone. The chain is built from TRBV9 and TRBJ2-7; TRBD1 aligns across 11 bases. Losses at the gene ends were 4 bases for V and 3 bases for J; bases not matched to a gene: 12. The germline gives CDR1 SGDLS, CDR2 YYNGEE. The CDR3 totals 17 residues. The CDR3 DNA is TGTGCCAGCAGCTTATCCCTAGGGGACAGGGGGGGCTACGAGCAGTACTTC. It is translated as CASSLSLGDRGGYEQYF.

This clone appeared once. The gene calls are TRBV19 and TRBJ1-2, with 9 bases identical to TRBD1. The CDR3 is made up of 16 amino acids. From germline, CDR1 is LNHDA and CDR2 SQIVND (reference sequence). V was clipped by 7 bases and J by 5 bases; unmatched bases: 14. The CDR3 loop reads CASNPSAEQGAYGYTF. The CDR3 DNA reads as TGTGCCAGTAACCCCTCAGCCGAACAGGGGGCGTATGGCTACACCTTC.

The chain employs TRBV5-4 and TRBJ2-1, with 9 positions matching TRBD2. The CDR3 spans 16 residues. V trimming: 0 bases; J trimming: 7 bases; junction bases outside the gene matches: 8. Germline V CDR1 and CDR2: SGHNT, YYREEE (reference sequence). CDR3 coding DNA: TGTGCCAGCAGCTTGGCTTCAAGCGGGAGGATAAATGAGCAGTTCTTC. Protein sequence: CASSLASSGRINEQFF. The full variable domain, with the rest looked up from reference TRBV5-4 and TRBJ2-1, is ETGVTQSPTHLIKTRGQQVTLRCSSQSGHNTVSWYQQALGQGPQFIFQYYREEENGRGNFPPRFSGLQFPNYSSELNVNALELDDSALYLCASSLASSGRINEQFFGPGTRLTVL.

V is TRBV29-1 and J is TRBJ2-5; 7 bases line up with TRBD1. J lost 1 base, V lost 3 bases, and 5 bases had no gene match. From germline, CDR1 is SQVTM and CDR2 ANQGSEA. The CDR3 sequence is 14 residues long. CDR3 nucleotides: TGCAGCGTTGAGGGAGAGGGGGCCCAAGAGACCCAGTACTTC. This translates into CSVEGEGAQETQYF.

V and J are TRBV5-1 and TRBJ2-7, with 7 bases identical to TRBD1. The CDR3 covers 14 residues. CDR1 is SGHRS and CDR2 is YFSETQ in the germline V gene. The V segment lost 0 bases and the J segment 1 base; nucleotides outside the gene matches: 1. The CDR3 spells CASSLVQGSYEQYF. DNA of the CDR3: TGCGCCAGCAGCTTGGTACAGGGGTCCTACGAGCAGTACTTC.

V is TRBV7-2 and J is TRBJ2-7, with D uncertain. The ends were cut back, 4 bases at V and 0 bases at J, with 4 bases in the middle. This CDR3 spans 12 amino acids. Germline V gene data show CDR1 as SGHTA and CDR2 as FQGNSA. The CDR3 region has the DNA TGTGCCAGCAGCTACATCTCCTACGAGCAGTACTTC. Amino acids: CASSYISYEQYF.

The V gene is TRBV6-1, the J gene TRBJ2-7; TRBD2 matches 9 bases. CDR1 is MNHNS and CDR2 is SASEGT in the germline V gene. Trimming at V came to 3 bases and at J to 2 bases, leaving 11 bases not matched to a gene. This CDR3 has 17 amino acids. Here the CDR3 DNA reads TGTGCCAGCAGTGACGGGATTAGCGGGGGCCCAACCTACGAGCAGTACTTC. Its protein is CASSDGISGGPTYEQYF.

The rearrangement joins TRBV4-1 to TRBJ2-1; TRBD1 agrees at 7 bases. This CDR3 is 17 amino acids long. Trimming removed 5 bases from V and 2 bases from J; junction bases left unmatched: 12. Germline-derived CDR1 and CDR2 are MGHRA and YSYEKL. The CDR3 reads CASSNIQGRNTYNEQFF. DNA of the CDR3: TGCGCCAGCAGCAATATACAGGGGCGGAATACCTACAATGAGCAGTTCTTC.

This clone was picked up a small number of times. Other DNA sequences from this sample encode an identical CDR3 as well. The genes are TRBV27 and TRBJ1-6, with 10 bases that match TRBD1. The junction had 4 bases not matched to a gene; V was cut back by 6 bases and J by 8 bases. Germline V gene lookup returns CDR1 MNHEY and CDR2 SMNVEV (reference sequence). This CDR3 region has 14 residues. CDR3 nucleotides: TGTGCCAGCAGCCGGGACAGGGGCTATTCACCCCTCCACTTT. As protein: CASSRDRGYSPLHF.

The rearrangement links TRBV5-6 to TRBJ1-5, with D unresolved. CDR3 length: 14 residues. Trimming pared 0 bases from V and 0 bases from J, leaving 4 bases between. Germline lookup yields CDR1 SGHDT and CDR2 YYEEEE. The CDR3 loop is CASSLAVSNQPQHF. The CDR3 DNA sequence: TGTGCCAGCAGCTTGGCAGTTAGCAATCAGCCCCAGCATTTT.

The genes are TRBV5-1 and TRBJ1-6; weak D call: TRBD1 (5 bases). The CDR3 is 15 residues long. Germline V lookup: CDR1 SGHRS, CDR2 YFSETQ. Trimming stripped 0 bases from V and 10 bases from J, with 14 bases between. CDR3 DNA: TGCGCCAGCAGCTTGGCCGGGCAGGGAAGGTCACCCCTCCACTTT. Translated, it gives CASSLAGQGRSPLHF.

This chain uses TRBV2 with TRBJ1-6; D gene uncertain. The germline V gene encodes CDR1 SNHLY and CDR2 FYNNEI. The CDR3 sequence is 14 residues long. V was cut by 6 bases and J by 3 bases, with 9 bases left in between. CDR3 coding DNA: TGTGCCAGCAGCAACACTATCTATAATTCACCCCTCCACTTT. This sequence encodes CASSNTIYNSPLHF. The variable domain in full, with the rest retrieved from reference TRBV2 and TRBJ1-6, is EPEVTQTPSHQVTQMGQEVILRCVPISNHLYFYWYRQILGQKVEFLVSFYNNEISEKSEIFDDQFSVERPDGSNFTLKIRSTKLEDSAMYFCASSNTIYNSPLHFGNGTRLTVT.

Only a few counts were recorded for this clone. V usage is TRBV5-1 and J usage is TRBJ2-5, with D maybe TRBD1 (6 bases). V lost 6 bases to trimming and J lost 5 bases, with 17 bases between them. The CDR3 has 14 amino acids. Germline lookup yields CDR1 SGHRS and CDR2 YFSETQ. CDR3 amino acids: CASTISSGGETQYF. The DNA of the CDR3 is TGCGCCAGCACCATTTCGAGTGGGGGCGAGACCCAGTACTTC.

V usage is TRBV6-5 and J usage is TRBJ1-5; D is perhaps TRBD1 (5 bases). The CDR3 runs to 14 residues. Germline lookup yields CDR1 MNHEY and CDR2 SVGAGI. V was cut by 2 bases and J by 3 bases, with 8 bases left in between. The CDR3: CASSYLRDNQPQHF. DNA for the CDR3: TGTGCCAGCAGTTACCTCAGGGACAATCAGCCCCAGCATTTT.

The sample holds one count of this clone. V is TRBV5-3 and J is TRBJ2-4, with 12 bases aligning to TRBD1. TRBV5-3 falls under the ORF class, with uncertain function. The CDR3 runs 22 residues. The trim removed 2 bases at V and 0 bases at J, leaving 18 bases unmatched. CDR3 DNA: TGTGCCAGAAGCTTACTCCGGGGACAGGGGGCCAACCGCGTAATAGCCAAAAACATTCAGTACTTC. Protein product: CARSLLRGQGANRVIAKNIQYF.

The V gene is TRBV27, the J gene TRBJ2-5; 9 bases line up with TRBD1. The ends lost 4 bases at V and 4 bases at J; junction bases unmatched: 1. The CDR3 has 13 residues. From germline, CDR1 is MNHEY and CDR2 SMNVEV (reference sequence). CDR3 residues: CASSSDRGETQYF. Here the CDR3 DNA reads TGTGCCAGCAGTTCGGACAGGGGAGAGACCCAGTACTTC.

J is TRBJ2-5 and V is TRBV6-5; 7 bases agree with TRBD2. The CDR3 runs 15 residues. From germline, CDR1 is MNHEY and CDR2 SVGAGI. The V gene end was trimmed by 0 bases and the J gene end by 5 bases; junction bases not matched to a gene: 6. The chain's CDR3 is CASSYSAGAGETQYF. DNA for the CDR3: TGTGCCAGCAGTTACTCGGCGGGAGCAGGGGAGACCCAGTACTTC.

The CDR3: CASSLDPGLAGGPYEQYF. In nucleotides, the CDR3 is TGTGCCAGCAGCTTAGATCCAGGACTAGCGGGGGGTCCCTACGAGCAGTACTTC. This rearrangement joins TRBV11-2 to TRBJ2-7, with 14 bases fitting TRBD2. The trim removed 0 bases at V and 2 bases at J, leaving 6 bases unmatched. Germline V gene data show CDR1 as SGHAT and CDR2 as FQNNGV. The CDR3 length is 18 residues.

This clone was observed a handful of times. V gene TRBV4-3 combines with J gene TRBJ1-1, with a possible D match to TRBD1 (6 bases). V shed 3 bases and J shed 1 base, with 6 bases lying between them. Germline loops: CDR1 LGHNA, CDR2 YSLEER. The CDR3 covers 13 residues. The CDR3 DNA reads as TGCGCCAGCAGCCAGACAGGGAACACTGAAGCTTTCTTT. Translated: CASSQTGNTEAFF.

This clone showed up just a few times. V and J are TRBV7-6 and TRBJ2-3; TRBD2 matches at 8 bases. V lost 4 bases and J lost 1; bases outside the gene matches: 7. Germline CDR1 is SGHVS and CDR2 is FNYEAQ. CDR3 size: 16 residues. The chain's CDR3 is CASSYVLRGGTDTQYF. CDR3 DNA sequence: TGTGCCAGCAGCTACGTTTTGCGGGGGGGCACAGATACGCAGTATTTT.